This TCR beta chain was documented in a study of response to subunit inactivated influenza vaccine. A word on this clonotype: Antigen specificity is unknown.

TCRdb analysed the RT-PCR reads with MiXCR anew, one entry per CDR3 protein. The table shows about 610,000 distinct CDR3 sequences, with around 15% occurring only once. V lost 8 bases to trimming and J lost 1 base; unmatched junction nucleotides: 8. This CDR3 has 15 amino acids. Germline V gene sequence: CDR1 SQVTM, CDR2 ANQGSEA. Points from the study as a whole: Authors suggested seasonal influenza vaccinations each recruit few new T cells.

This chain joins TRBV29-1 and TRBJ2-1; 10 nucleotides match TRBD2. The sequenced sample was PBMCs from blood, obtained roughly 12 days after vaccination. This clonotype originated in a man in his fifties or sixties who received an inactivated influenza vaccine. CDR3 DNA sequence: TGCAGCCTCAGGACAGCGGGAGGGTCCTACAATGAGCAGTTCTTC. Amino acids: CSLRTAGGSYNEQFF.